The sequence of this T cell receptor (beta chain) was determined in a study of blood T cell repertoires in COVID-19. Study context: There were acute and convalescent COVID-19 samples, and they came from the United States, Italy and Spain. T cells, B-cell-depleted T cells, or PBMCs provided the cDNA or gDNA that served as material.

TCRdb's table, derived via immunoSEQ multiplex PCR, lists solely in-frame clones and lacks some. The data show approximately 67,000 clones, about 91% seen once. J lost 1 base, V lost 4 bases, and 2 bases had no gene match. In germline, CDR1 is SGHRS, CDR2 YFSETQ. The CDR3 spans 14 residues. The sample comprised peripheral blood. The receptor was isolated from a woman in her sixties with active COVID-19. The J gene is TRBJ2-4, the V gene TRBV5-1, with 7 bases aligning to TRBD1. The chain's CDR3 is CASSRGQAKNIQYF. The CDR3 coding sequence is TGCGCCAGCAGCAGGGGACAGGCCAAAAACATTCAGTACTTC.